The TCR beta chain described here comes from a study of blood T cell repertoires in COVID-19. As originally analysed: Reference gene primer amplification yielded estimated nucleated cell counts. Repertoires were generated with immunoSEQ multiplex PCR, while TCRdb's copy carries only in-frame clones and drops some. That table furnishes V, J and clone size, whereas the DNA furnished D and trimming. The repertoire holds around 190,000 clones, with roughly 89% as singletons. Germline V gene lookup returns CDR1 LGHDT and CDR2 YNNKEL (reference sequence). CDR3 length: 13 amino acids. V lost 2 bases to trimming and J lost 3 bases, with 7 bases between them. Enrollees, about 18 to 95 years old, lived in 24 US areas. Cohorts were determined from participant-reported clinical history.

The receptor was isolated from a young man with acute COVID-19. The J gene is TRBJ1-1, the V gene TRBV3-1 (or the pseudogene TRBV3-2); D is unclear. The material sequenced was PBMCs or T cells enriched from blood (not recorded which). This chain's CDR3 is CASSQLRDTEAFF. CDR3 bases: TGTGCCAGCAGCCAATTGCGGGACACTGAAGCTTTCTTT.